This T cell receptor beta chain was sequenced during a study of blood T cell repertoires in COVID-19. Turning to the study itself: The study drew acute and convalescent COVID-19 samples from the United States, Italy and Spain. The cDNA or gDNA used as material had been derived from T cells, B-cell-depleted T cells, or PBMCs.

TCRdb's table, derived via immunoSEQ multiplex PCR, lists solely in-frame clones and lacks some. The sample consists of fewer than 250,000 clones, approximately 91% of them appearing once. V was pared by 1 base and J by 5 bases, with 16 bases between. The CDR3 is 16 amino acids. The V gene's germline CDR1 is LGHNA and CDR2 YNFKEQ. Sequencing was done on a sample of peripheral blood. V is TRBV4-2 and J is TRBJ2-3, with D possibly matching TRBD1 (6 bases). This TCR was recovered from a man under 40 with acute or convalescent COVID-19. The CDR3 loop reads CASSQGGGQGGDTQYF. As DNA, the CDR3 is TGTGCCAGCAGCCAAGGTGGGGGTCAAGGGGGAGATACGCAGTATTTT.